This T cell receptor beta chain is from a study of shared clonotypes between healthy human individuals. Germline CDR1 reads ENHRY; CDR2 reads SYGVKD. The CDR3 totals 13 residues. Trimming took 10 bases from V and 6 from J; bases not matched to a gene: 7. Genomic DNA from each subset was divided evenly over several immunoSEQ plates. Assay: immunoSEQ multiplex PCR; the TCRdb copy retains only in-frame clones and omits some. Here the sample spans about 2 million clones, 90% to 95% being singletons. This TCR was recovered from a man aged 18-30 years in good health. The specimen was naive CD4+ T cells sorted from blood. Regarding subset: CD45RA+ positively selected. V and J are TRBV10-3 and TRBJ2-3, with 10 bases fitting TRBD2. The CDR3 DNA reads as TGTGCCACCCTAGCGGGAGTCTCGGATACGCAGTATTTT. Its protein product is CATLAGVSDTQYF.